This is a list of T cell receptor beta chains from one sample in a study of blood T cell repertoires in COVID-19. Sequenced by immunoSEQ multiplex PCR; TCRdb stores in-frame clones only, minus some. This table has 150,000 to 200,000 clones, 82% appearing once. Sequencing input: peripheral blood. Receptors originate from a woman aged 40 to 55 with COVID-19, enrolled during active disease. CDR3s include the opening cysteine and the closing phenylalanine or tryptophan. The D gene is left open where the match is weak. Rows give clone size only sometimes, using once, few, many, or a class for an expanded clone.

D	V	J	size	CDR3	DNA
-	TRBV2	TRBJ1-2	-	CASRRGDIGGYTF	TGTGCCTCCAGGCGTGGGGACATTGGTGGCTACACCTTC
-	TRBV19	TRBJ1-2	-	CASGRGDYGYTF	TGTGCCAGCGGGAGGGGCGACTATGGCTACACCTTC
-	TRBV7-8	TRBJ2-3	-	CASGRGGSGLRDTQYF	TGTGCCAGCGGCCGAGGGGGTAGCGGACTTCGGGATACGCAGTATTTT
TRBD1	TRBV29-1	TRBJ2-1	-	CSGGSTGGTFF	TGCAGCGGCGGGAGCACAGGGGGCACGTTCTTC
TRBD2	TRBV5-1	TRBJ2-1	-	CASSLTGGPSEQFF	TGCGCCAGCAGCTTGACGGGAGGGCCAAGTGAGCAGTTCTTC
-	TRBV15	TRBJ2-3	-	CASGRSSLSTDTQYF	TGTGCCTCCGGCAGGTCCTCTCTTAGCACAGATACGCAGTATTTT
TRBD1	TRBV12-3/TRBV12-4	TRBJ2-6	-	CASSFDRGRSF	TGTGCCAGCAGTTTTGACAGGGGGCGGTCTTTC
TRBD1	TRBV7-8	TRBJ1-5	-	CASSSGTGSQPQHF	TGTGCCAGCAGCAGTGGGACAGGGAGTCAGCCCCAGCATTTT
-	TRBV29-1	TRBJ1-4	-	CSVVRRNSEKLFF	TGCAGCGTTGTTAGGCGGAATTCTGAAAAACTGTTTTTT
-	TRBV30	TRBJ1-6	-	CAWNSVYSPLHF	TGTGCCTGGAACTCGGTTTATTCACCCCTCCACTTT
TRBD2	TRBV11-2	TRBJ2-3	-	CASSLGPGGGAYTQYF	TGTGCCAGCAGCTTAGGCCCAGGCGGGGGGGCATATACGCAGTATTTT
TRBD1	TRBV9	TRBJ1-3	-	CASTRDSGNTIYF	TGTGCCAGCACCCGGGACAGTGGAAACACCATATATTTT
-	TRBV6-5	TRBJ1-4	-	CASSRAGGRGEKLFF	TGCGCCAGCAGCCGCGCGGGGGGGCGGGGTGAAAAACTGTTTTTT
TRBD1	TRBV25-1	TRBJ1-2	-	CASTPGQVENYGYTF	TGTGCCAGCACTCCCGGACAGGTGGAGAACTATGGCTACACCTTC
TRBD1	TRBV11-2	TRBJ2-3	few	CASSPGGPITDTQYF	TGTGCCAGCAGCCCAGGGGGTCCCATCACAGATACGCAGTATTTT
TRBD1	TRBV30	TRBJ1-6	once	CAWGQGGSPLHF	TGTGCCTGGGGACAGGGCGGTTCACCCCTCCACTTT
TRBD1	TRBV28	TRBJ2-1	-	CASSLRQGANEQFF	TGTGCCAGCAGTTTACGACAGGGGGCGAATGAGCAGTTCTTC